Each of the 17 T cell receptor beta chains below was sequenced from the same sample in a study of OX40 agonist ivuxolimab in advanced cancers. Repertoires were generated with immunoSEQ multiplex PCR, while TCRdb's copy carries only in-frame clones and drops some. The profile shows 45,000 to 70,000 clones, nearly 85% of them singletons. This specimen consisted of CD4+ or CD8+ T cells sorted from blood, obtained in a trial of the OX40 agonist ivuxolimab. The receptor set was obtained from an adult with an advanced solid tumor such as melanoma, head and neck, liver or kidney cancer.

The chain combines TRBV29-1 with TRBJ2-7, with D perhaps TRBD1 (5 bases). Germline CDR1 reads SQVTM; CDR2 reads ANQGSEA. CDR3 length equals 13 residues. V shed 3 bases and J shed 4 bases, with 13 bases lying between them. Written as DNA, the CDR3 is TGCAGCGTTGATGGTGACAGCCAGTACGAGCAGTACTTC. Translating gives CSVDGDSQYEQYF.

J is TRBJ1-4 and V is TRBV19; no firm D call. The germline V gene has CDR1 LNHDA and CDR2 SQIVND (reference sequence). V lost 10 bases, J lost 0 bases, and 15 bases lay in between. CDR3 length: 15 amino acids. CDR3: CATQTRGSTNEKLFF. The CDR3 nucleotides read TGTGCCACCCAAACGCGGGGATCAACTAATGAAAAACTGTTTTTT.

The chain uses TRBV6-6 and TRBJ2-5; tentatively, D is TRBD2 (6 bases). Germline V gene lookup returns CDR1 MNHNY and CDR2 SVGAGI (reference sequence). The CDR3 loop spans 15 amino acids. V lost 4 bases and J lost 6, with 18 bases in between. The CDR3 protein is CASSSRGAVMQTQYF. As DNA, the CDR3 is TGTGCCAGCAGTTCCCGCGGGGCGGTAATGCAGACCCAGTACTTC.

The rearrangement joins TRBV5-1 to TRBJ1-2; D gene unclear. CDR1 SGHRS and CDR2 YFSETQ come from the germline V gene. Deletions cut 0 bases from V and 3 bases from J, with 9 bases between. The CDR3 sequence is 14 residues long. The CDR3 DNA reads TGCGCCAGCAGCTTGGATCTTTCGGACTATGGCTACACCTTC. Its protein product is CASSLDLSDYGYTF.

The chain recombines TRBV6-1 with TRBJ1-1; D remains unclear. The V end lost 2 bases, the J end lost 11 bases, and 9 bases lay between the germline ends. In germline, CDR1 is MNHNS, CDR2 SASEGT. The CDR3 sequence is 11 residues long. The CDR3 bases are TGTGCCAGCAGTGAAAACTTTCGGGCTTTCTTT. Amino acid sequence: CASSENFRAFF.

The V gene is TRBV4-2, the J gene TRBJ2-7; D ambiguous. In germline, CDR1 is LGHNA, CDR2 YNFKEQ. CDR3 length equals 16 residues. V was trimmed by 4 bases and J by 0 bases, leaving 16 bases between them. In nucleotides, the CDR3 is TGTGCCAGCAGCCGTAGGAGCGATTCAAGCTCCTACGAGCAGTACTTC. It yields the protein CASSRRSDSSSYEQYF.

V gene TRBV6-5 combines with J gene TRBJ1-2; 8 bases fit TRBD1. The ends lost 5 bases at V and 7 bases at J; junction bases unmatched: 6. Germline V gene lookup returns CDR1 MNHEY and CDR2 SVGAGI. This CDR3 spans 13 amino acids. CDR3 in DNA: TGTGCCAGCAGTGTGGGCAGGGGGCTTGGCTACACCTTC. Translated: CASSVGRGLGYTF.

The chain is built from TRBV30 and TRBJ2-1; TRBD1 matches 9 bases. The CDR3 contains 16 residues. Looked up from germline, CDR1 is GTSNPN and CDR2 is SVGIG (reference sequence). V trimming: 7 bases; J trimming: 0 bases; junction bases outside the gene matches: 10. CDR3 amino acids: CASPRGTGSSYNEQFF. CDR3 DNA: TGTGCCTCTCCCCGGGGGACAGGGAGCTCCTACAATGAGCAGTTCTTC.

The rearrangement links TRBV7-2 to TRBJ2-2, with 12 positions matching TRBD2. The J segment lost 7 bases and the V segment lost 6 bases, leaving 12 bases of the junction unmatched. Germline CDR1 SGHTA, CDR2 FQGNSA. The CDR3 runs 17 residues. CDR3 sequence (DNA): TGTGCCAGCAGTAGGACCGGGACTAGCGGGTTCGGCGGGGAGCTGTTTTTT. Its translation: CASSRTGTSGFGGELFF.

The chain employs TRBV11-2 and TRBJ1-5, with D perhaps matching TRBD1 (5 bases). Between the trimmed V and J ends, which lost 5 bases and 5 bases, there was a span of 16 bases. The CDR3 has 15 amino acids. Germline V gives CDR1 SGHAT, CDR2 FQNNGV. The DNA for the CDR3 is TGTGCCAGCAGCACCACCGGGGAAGGGGATCAGCCCCAGCATTTT. Amino acid sequence: CASSTTGEGDQPQHF.

There are a few counts of this clone. The genes are TRBV6-4 and TRBJ2-3, with a possible D match to TRBD2 (5 bases). The length of the CDR3 is 13 residues. V was clipped by 4 bases and J by 0 bases, with 5 bases between them. Germline loops: CDR1 MRHNA, CDR2 SNTAGT. CDR3 protein: CASSGGSTDTQYF. CDR3 DNA: TGTGCCAGCAGTGGCGGGAGCACAGATACGCAGTATTTT.

The J gene is TRBJ2-2, the V gene TRBV5-1; 8 bases align to TRBD1. The J segment lost 5 bases and the V segment lost 4 bases, leaving 10 bases of the junction unmatched. Germline V lookup: CDR1 SGHRS, CDR2 YFSETQ. This CDR3 spans 16 amino acids. The CDR3 sequence: CASSPDLRDRTGELFF. The DNA for the CDR3 is TGCGCCAGCAGCCCCGACCTCCGGGACAGGACCGGGGAGCTGTTTTTT.

The V gene is TRBV5-1, the J gene TRBJ2-5, with 12 nucleotides matching TRBD2. The closer fit of TRBJ2-7 to the DNA end suggests the J call may be wrong. The length of the CDR3 is 15 residues. Per germline, CDR1 SGHRS and CDR2 YFSETQ. CDR3 sequence reads: CASSLGTSGAYEQYF. CDR3 nucleotide sequence: TGCGCCAGCAGCTTGGGGACTAGCGGGGCCTACGAGCAGTACTTC.

V and J are TRBV6-4 and TRBJ1-4; possibly TRBD1 for D (5 bases). Germline lookup yields CDR1 MRHNA and CDR2 SNTAGT. The CDR3 runs 13 residues. V lost 8 bases, J lost 2 bases, and 9 bases lay in between. This CDR3 reads CASARDTNEKLFF. In DNA form, the CDR3 reads TGTGCCAGCGCCAGGGACACTAATGAAAAACTGTTTTTT.

V is TRBV29-1 and J is TRBJ2-6, with TRBD1 matching over 9 bases. Germline V lookup: CDR1 SQVTM, CDR2 ANQGSEA. The J segment lost 4 bases and the V segment lost 8 bases, leaving 12 bases of the junction unmatched. The CDR3 is 16 residues long. The CDR3 loop is CSFTGGAESGANVLTF. In DNA form, the CDR3 reads TGCAGCTTCACAGGGGGCGCGGAATCCGGGGCCAACGTCCTGACTTTC.

V gene TRBV19 combines with J gene TRBJ2-1; D remains ambiguous. Looked up from germline, CDR1 is LNHDA and CDR2 is SQIVND (reference sequence). Trimming removed 7 bases at V and 2 bases at J, with 18 bases between. CDR3 length equals 16 residues. CDR3: CASKKGAQTTYNEQFF. The CDR3 nucleotides are TGTGCCAGTAAAAAGGGCGCCCAAACGACCTACAATGAGCAGTTCTTC. The full variable domain, its missing parts supplied by reference TRBV19 and TRBJ2-1, is DGGITQSPKYLFRKEGQNVTLSCEQNLNHDAMYWYRQDPGQGLRLIYYSQIVNDFQKGDIAEGYSVSREKKESFPLTVTSAQKNPTAFYLCASKKGAQTTYNEQFFGPGTRLTVL.

The gene calls are TRBV28 and TRBJ1-4; D gene unclear. The CDR3 length is 14 residues. Between the trimmed V and J ends, which lost 7 bases and 5 bases, there was a span of 14 bases. The germline V gene has CDR1 MDHEN and CDR2 SYDVKM. The CDR3 DNA reads as TGTGCCAGCACCAACTTTCGCGGGAATGAAAAACTGTTTTTT. The encoded protein is CASTNFRGNEKLFF.